A selection of T cell receptor beta chains follows, all from one sample in a study of naive and memory T cell subsets. Each CDR3 protein gets one entry after TCRdb re-called the UMI-ligation and nested PCR reads with MiXCR. The table shows around 110,000 distinct CDR3 sequences, with 35% to 45% occurring only once. Sequencing was done on a sample of central memory CD4+ T cells from blood. The receptors originated from a human donor in good health. The CDR3 runs from the conserved cysteine through the conserved F or W.

CDR3 length,J gene,V gene,CDR3 protein
17,TRBJ2-7,TRBV7-2,CASSLTFGGTGANEQYF
16,TRBJ2-7,TRBV4-1,CASSQVFSIWSYEQYF
14,TRBJ2-1,TRBV12-3/TRBV12-4,CASSLAPGGNEQFF
17,TRBJ2-1,TRBV27,CASSTSTSGRSYNEQFF
12,TRBJ2-5,TRBV24-1,CATNQEQETQYF
14,TRBJ1-5,TRBV27,CASSPGQVYQPQHF
14,TRBJ1-3,TRBV20-1,CSARRRDGGNTIYF
14,TRBJ2-1,TRBV29-1,CSVSTSGFYNEQFF
14,TRBJ2-3,TRBV29-1,CSVPLAGLTDTQYF
13,TRBJ2-7,TRBV20-1,CSRSKLSSYEQYF
15,TRBJ2-6,TRBV6-6,CASSYRQSGANVLTF
14,TRBJ2-3,TRBV28,CASSLGRYTDTQYF
13,TRBJ1-5,TRBV6-5,CASSLDNYQPQHF
13,TRBJ2-4,TRBV7-8,CASSSGQGSIQYF
14,TRBJ2-2,TRBV7-7,CASSLKPNTGELFF